This entry lists 24 T cell receptor beta chains sequenced from one sample in a study of shared clonotypes between healthy human individuals. The assay was immunoSEQ multiplex PCR, and TCRdb's table has in-frame clones only and misses some. Of 550,000 to 700,000 clones listed, 60% to 75% are singletons. Sequenced input: memory CD4+ T cells sorted from blood. Subset noted: CD45RA-negative fraction. Receptors were obtained from a woman aged 25 to 39 in good health.

The chain links TRBV4-1 to TRBJ2-3; D is ambiguous. Germline lookup yields CDR1 MGHRA and CDR2 YSYEKL. The CDR3 has 14 residues. V was cut by 1 base and J by 5 bases, with 10 bases left in between. CDR3 sequence reads: CASSQGLVLDTQYF. The CDR3 DNA sequence: TGCGCCAGCAGCCAAGGTCTAGTCCTAGATACGCAGTATTTT.

This chain links TRBV6-5 with TRBJ2-7; the D is unclear. V lost 0 bases, J lost 0 bases, and 9 bases lay in between. This CDR3 comprises 15 residues. CDR1 and CDR2 from the germline V gene are MNHEY and SVGAGI. The CDR3 DNA sequence: TGTGCCAGCAGTTACTCGAGTGGTCCCTCCTACGAGCAGTACTTC. Translated, it gives CASSYSSGPSYEQYF.

This clone was seen repeatedly, ten times or more. The V call is TRBV4-1, the J call TRBJ1-1, with D unresolved. Germline assignment: CDR1 MGHRA and CDR2 YSYEKL. Trimming cost V 3 bases and J 4 bases, with 9 bases left between them. The CDR3 is 13 amino acids. The CDR3 protein is CASSHSSGTEAFF. The CDR3 DNA is TGCGCCAGCAGCCACAGTTCGGGCACTGAAGCTTTCTTT.

Here the CDR3 reads CASRIAGDYEQYF. For the CDR3, the DNA is TGTGCCAGCAGAATAGCGGGAGACTACGAGCAGTACTTC. The chain couples TRBV28 to TRBJ2-5, with 9 positions matching TRBD2. TRBJ2-7 explains the end of the DNA better; the J call may be wrong. Germline V CDR1 and CDR2: MDHEN, SYDVKM. The CDR3 consists of 13 residues.

The gene calls are TRBV28 and TRBJ2-4; maybe TRBD2 (5 bases). Germline assignment: CDR1 MDHEN and CDR2 SYDVKM. V was cut by 9 bases and J by 0 bases, with 12 bases left in between. This CDR3 contains 14 residues. The CDR3 is CASRDGVAKNIQYF. For the CDR3, the DNA is TGTGCCAGTAGAGACGGGGTAGCCAAAAACATTCAGTACTTC.

This chain joins TRBV28 and TRBJ2-7; D may be TRBD1 or TRBD2 (5 bases each). The germline V and J ends were trimmed by 2 bases and 6 bases, with 17 bases remaining between them. Germline V lookup: CDR1 MDHEN, CDR2 SYDVKM. The CDR3 has 15 residues. Here the CDR3 reads CASSLMGIGAGEQYF. The CDR3 coding sequence is TGTGCCAGCAGTTTAATGGGAATCGGGGCGGGCGAGCAGTACTTC.

The chain joins TRBV14 to TRBJ2-1; 8 bases are a match to TRBD2. The CDR3 has 15 amino acids. Germline lookup yields CDR1 SGHDN and CDR2 FVKESK. V shed 5 bases and J 9 bases; nucleotides not matched to a gene: 12. The CDR3 loop reads CASSTGTRGLSEQFF. Here the CDR3 DNA reads TGTGCCAGCAGCACTGGGACTAGGGGTTTGAGTGAGCAGTTCTTC.

This clone appeared a few times. This rearrangement joins TRBV20-1 to TRBJ1-5; D unresolved. The V and J ends lost 3 bases and 11 bases respectively, with 11 bases between them. Germline assignment: CDR1 DFQATT and CDR2 SNEGSKA (reference sequence). The CDR3 extends over 11 amino acids. CDR3 amino acids: CSASLQYSQHF. CDR3 nucleotide sequence: TGCAGTGCTAGTTTACAGTACTCCCAGCATTTT.

The genes are TRBV29-1 and TRBJ2-3, with D perhaps TRBD1 (5 bases). This CDR3 has 14 amino acids. The V and J ends lost 3 bases and 0 bases respectively, with 10 bases between them. Germline values: CDR1 SQVTM, CDR2 ANQGSEA. CDR3 sequence: CSVDGQGSTDTQYF. CDR3 DNA: TGCAGCGTTGATGGGCAGGGTAGCACAGATACGCAGTATTTT.

This clone appeared a single time. This chain joins TRBV11-2 and TRBJ2-5; possible D gene TRBD1, 6 bases. The germline V and J ends were trimmed by 1 base and 5 bases, with 14 bases remaining between them. Germline-derived CDR1 and CDR2 are SGHAT and FQNNGV. The CDR3 consists of 15 residues. CDR3 residues: CASSLGPNRAETQYF. CDR3 bases: TGTGCCAGCAGCTTAGGGCCGAACAGGGCTGAGACCCAGTACTTC.

The gene calls are TRBV5-1 and TRBJ1-1; D uncertain. The length of the CDR3 is 15 residues. Germline V gene lookup returns CDR1 SGHRS and CDR2 YFSETQ. V lost 0 bases, J lost 1 base, and 10 bases lay in between. Here the CDR3 DNA reads TGCGCCAGCAGCTTGGGGGAGGGAACGAACACTGAAGCTTTCTTT. Protein sequence: CASSLGEGTNTEAFF.

The chain combines TRBV6-1 with TRBJ2-7, with 7 positions matching TRBD2. CDR3 length: 14 amino acids. CDR1 is MNHNS and CDR2 is SASEGT in the germline V gene. The ends lost 5 bases at V and 4 bases at J; junction bases unmatched: 8. CDR3 amino acids: CASSKVSGGYEQYF. As DNA, the CDR3 is TGTGCCAGCAGTAAAGTATCGGGGGGTTACGAGCAGTACTTC.

This clone was detected a few times. Within the sample, other DNA sequences also encode this same CDR3. The J gene is TRBJ2-3, the V gene TRBV5-1, with 14 nucleotides matching TRBD2. The CDR3 spans 16 residues. V lost 3 bases, J lost 3 bases, and 3 bases stayed unmatched. Germline V lookup: CDR1 SGHRS, CDR2 YFSETQ. In nucleotides, the CDR3 is TGCGCCAGCAGCTCGGGACTAGCGGGAGTAACAGATACGCAGTATTTT. Translating it yields CASSSGLAGVTDTQYF.

This clone was observed a few times. The rearrangement links TRBV19 to TRBJ2-7; 8 nucleotides line up with TRBD1. The junction had 6 bases not matched to a gene; V was cut back by 5 bases and J by 3 bases. This CDR3 is built from 14 residues. From germline, CDR1 is LNHDA and CDR2 SQIVND (reference sequence). The chain's CDR3 is CASSHLDRDYEQYF. The CDR3 DNA follows: TGTGCCAGTAGTCACTTGGACAGGGACTACGAGCAGTACTTC.

J is TRBJ2-5 and V is TRBV6-6; D tentatively reads TRBD1 or TRBD2 (5 bases each). Trimming removed 2 bases at V and 2 bases at J, with 15 bases between. The CDR3 covers 16 residues. CDR1 MNHNY and CDR2 SVGAGI come from the germline V gene (reference sequence). The CDR3 nucleotides read TGTGCCAGCAGTTACGGTAGTGTGGGGGAACAAGAGACCCAGTACTTC. Translated: CASSYGSVGEQETQYF.

The chain has TRBV5-4 and TRBJ2-1, with 9 nucleotides matching TRBD2. Germline CDR1 is SGHNT and CDR2 is YYREEE (reference sequence). The CDR3 contains 15 residues. After removal of 4 bases from V and 8 bases from J, the junction contained 10 bases not matched to a gene. CDR3 loop: CASSRREGGSYEQFF. The DNA for the CDR3 is TGTGCCAGCAGCCGGCGGGAGGGGGGGTCCTATGAGCAGTTCTTC.

The chain has TRBV25-1 and TRBJ2-2; D uncertain. The CDR3 is 14 residues long. The germline V and J ends were trimmed by 2 bases and 4 bases, with 8 bases remaining between them. Germline lookup yields CDR1 MGHDK and CDR2 SYGVNS. The CDR3 is CASSEAVSTGELFF. CDR3 DNA sequence: TGTGCCAGCAGTGAAGCAGTCAGCACCGGGGAGCTGTTTTTT.

This clone appeared once. The V call is TRBV6-4, the J call TRBJ2-7, with D perhaps being TRBD1 or TRBD2 (5 bases each). This CDR3 spans 16 amino acids. Germline loops: CDR1 MRHNA, CDR2 SNTAGT. V gave up 3 bases and J gave up 6 bases, with 21 bases separating them. DNA of the CDR3: TGTGCCAGCAGTGAACATACCGGGACGGAAGAATTCGAGCAGTACTTC. Translating gives CASSEHTGTEEFEQYF.

The V gene is TRBV5-1, the J gene TRBJ1-3; unclear D gene. Trimming left V 0 bases short and J 8 bases short, with 15 bases between. Germline V gives CDR1 SGHRS, CDR2 YFSETQ. This CDR3 has 15 residues. The CDR3 nucleotides are TGCGCCAGCAGCTTGGGGGTAGGCACGAAGGACACCATATATTTT. It specifies CASSLGVGTKDTIYF.

This clone was seen at least ten times. The chain couples TRBV2 to TRBJ2-5, with D perhaps given as TRBD1 or TRBD2 (5 bases each). This CDR3 is built from 14 residues. V lost 10 bases and J 1 base, leaving 16 bases between the germline ends. Germline lookup yields CDR1 SNHLY and CDR2 FYNNEI. CDR3 sequence: CATAAGSVQETQYF. CDR3 in DNA: TGTGCCACCGCTGCAGGGAGTGTCCAAGAGACCCAGTACTTC.

This clone was seen a few times. Other DNA sequences in this specimen translate into the identical CDR3. The V and J genes are TRBV6-1 and TRBJ1-1, with a weak D call TRBD1 (5 bases). Between the trimmed V and J ends, which lost 8 bases and 1 base, there was a span of 8 bases. This CDR3 contains 12 residues. CDR1 and CDR2 from the germline V gene are MNHNS and SASEGT. The CDR3 loop reads CASRTQNTEAFF. The CDR3 nucleotides read TGTGCCAGCCGGACACAGAACACTGAAGCTTTCTTT.

The gene calls are TRBV19 and TRBJ2-7; TRBD2 matches at 13 bases. Trimming at V came to 7 bases and at J to 5 bases, leaving 8 bases not matched to a gene. This CDR3 is 15 amino acids long. Germline CDR1 LNHDA, CDR2 SQIVND (reference sequence). The CDR3 DNA follows: TGTGCCAGTAAACGAGCCGGGACTAGCGGGAACGAGCAGTACTTC. Translated, it gives CASKRAGTSGNEQYF.

V usage is TRBV7-6 and J usage is TRBJ1-1, with a tentative D call TRBD1 (6 bases). The CDR3 covers 14 residues. The V end was cut by 5 bases, the J end by 1 base, with 11 bases between. Germline CDR1 SGHVS, CDR2 FNYEAQ. The CDR3 spells CASSPRQANTEAFF. As DNA, the CDR3 is TGTGCCAGCAGCCCCCGACAGGCGAACACTGAAGCTTTCTTT.

This clone has only one observation. The chain carries TRBV28 and TRBJ1-2, with 10 bases lining up with TRBD1. The CDR3 has 21 amino acids. Germline lookup yields CDR1 MDHEN and CDR2 SYDVKM. V was pared by 5 bases and J by 0 bases, with 21 bases of the junction left unmatched. The CDR3 loop is CASSLIHRQGASQRANYGYTF. The CDR3 bases are TGTGCCAGCAGTCTAATACACAGACAGGGGGCGTCACAGCGGGCTAACTATGGCTACACCTTC.